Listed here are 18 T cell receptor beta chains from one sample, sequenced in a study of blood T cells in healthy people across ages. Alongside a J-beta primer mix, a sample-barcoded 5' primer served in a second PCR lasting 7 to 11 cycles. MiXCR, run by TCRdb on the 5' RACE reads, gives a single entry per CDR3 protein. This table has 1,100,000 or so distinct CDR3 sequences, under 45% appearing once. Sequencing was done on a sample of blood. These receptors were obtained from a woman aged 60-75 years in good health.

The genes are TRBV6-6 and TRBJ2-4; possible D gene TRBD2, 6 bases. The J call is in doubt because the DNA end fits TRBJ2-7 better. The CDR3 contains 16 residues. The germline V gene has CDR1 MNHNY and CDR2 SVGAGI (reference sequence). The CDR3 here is CASTLKPGLWAYEQYF. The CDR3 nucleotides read TGTGCCAGCACCCTGAAACCGGGACTGTGGGCCTACGAGCAGTACTTC.

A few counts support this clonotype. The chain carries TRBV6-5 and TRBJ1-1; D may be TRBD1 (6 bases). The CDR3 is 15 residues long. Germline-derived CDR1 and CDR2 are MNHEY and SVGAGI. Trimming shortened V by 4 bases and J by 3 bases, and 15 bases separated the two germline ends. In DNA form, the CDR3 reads TGTGCCAGCAGTTCCCCCCGGACAGCCTACACTGAAGCTTTCTTT. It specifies CASSSPRTAYTEAFF.

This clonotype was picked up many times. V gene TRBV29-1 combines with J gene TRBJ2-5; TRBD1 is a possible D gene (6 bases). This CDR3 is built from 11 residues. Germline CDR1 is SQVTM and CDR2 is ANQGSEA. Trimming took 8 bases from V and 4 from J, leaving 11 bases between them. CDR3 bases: TGCAGCAAGGGGGTCGGAGAGACCCAGTACTTC. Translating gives CSKGVGETQYF.

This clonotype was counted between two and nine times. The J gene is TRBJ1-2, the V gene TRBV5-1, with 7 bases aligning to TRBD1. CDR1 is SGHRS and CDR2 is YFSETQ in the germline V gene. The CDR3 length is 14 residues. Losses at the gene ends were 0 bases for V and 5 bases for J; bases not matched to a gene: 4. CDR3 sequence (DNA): TGCGCCAGCAGCTTGGCCCAGGGGGATTATGGCTACACCTTC. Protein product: CASSLAQGDYGYTF.

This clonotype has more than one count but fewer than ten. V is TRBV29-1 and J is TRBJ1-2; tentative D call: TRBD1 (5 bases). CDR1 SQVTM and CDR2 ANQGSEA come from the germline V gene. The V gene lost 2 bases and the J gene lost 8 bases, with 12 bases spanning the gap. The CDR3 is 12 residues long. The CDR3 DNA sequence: TGCAGCGTTGAACGGAGGGGCGAAGGCTACACCTTC. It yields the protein CSVERRGEGYTF.

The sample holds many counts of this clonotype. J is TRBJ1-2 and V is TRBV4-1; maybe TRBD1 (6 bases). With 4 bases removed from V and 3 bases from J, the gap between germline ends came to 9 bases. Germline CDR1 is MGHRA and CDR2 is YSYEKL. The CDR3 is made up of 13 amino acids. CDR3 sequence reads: CASSPRQDYGYTF. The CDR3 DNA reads TGCGCCAGCAGCCCACGACAGGACTATGGCTACACCTTC.

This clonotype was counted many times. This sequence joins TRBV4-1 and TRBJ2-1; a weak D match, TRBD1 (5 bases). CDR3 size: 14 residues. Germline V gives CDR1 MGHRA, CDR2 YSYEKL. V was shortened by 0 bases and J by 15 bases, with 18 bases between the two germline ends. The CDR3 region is CASSQDATGWAPFF. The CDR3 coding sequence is TGCGCCAGCAGCCAAGACGCTACAGGTTGGGCTCCGTTCTTC.

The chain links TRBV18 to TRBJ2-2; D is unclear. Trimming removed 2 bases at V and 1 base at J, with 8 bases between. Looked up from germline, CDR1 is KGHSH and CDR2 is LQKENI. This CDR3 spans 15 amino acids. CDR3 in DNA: TGTGCCAGCTCACCAATGGCAGAGAACACCGGGGAGCTGTTTTTT. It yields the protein CASSPMAENTGELFF. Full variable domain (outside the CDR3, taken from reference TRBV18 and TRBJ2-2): NAGVMQNPRHLVRRRGQEARLRCSPMKGHSHVYWYRQLPEEGLKFMVYLQKENIIDESGMPKERFSAEFPKEGPSILRIQQVVRGDSAAYFCASSPMAENTGELFFGEGSRLTVL.

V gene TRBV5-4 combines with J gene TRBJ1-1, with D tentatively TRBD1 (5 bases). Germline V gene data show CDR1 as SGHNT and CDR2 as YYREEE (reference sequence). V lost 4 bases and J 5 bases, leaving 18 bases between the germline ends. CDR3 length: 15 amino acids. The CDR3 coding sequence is TGTGCCAGCAGCCCGGTTCTGGGGCCGGTGACTGAAGCTTTCTTT. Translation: CASSPVLGPVTEAFF.

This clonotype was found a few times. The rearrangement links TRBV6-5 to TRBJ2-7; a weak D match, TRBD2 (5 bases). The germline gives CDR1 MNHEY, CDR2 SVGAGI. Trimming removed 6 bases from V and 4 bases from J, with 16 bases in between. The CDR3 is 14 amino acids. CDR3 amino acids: CASRRPGIQYEQYF. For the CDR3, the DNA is TGTGCCAGCAGACGACCCGGGATTCAATACGAGCAGTACTTC.

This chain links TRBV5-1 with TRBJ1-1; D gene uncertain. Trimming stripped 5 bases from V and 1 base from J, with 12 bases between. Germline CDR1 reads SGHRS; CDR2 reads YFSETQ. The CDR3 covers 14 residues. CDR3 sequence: CASRDPTRNTEAFF. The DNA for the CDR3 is TGCGCCAGCAGGGACCCGACAAGGAACACTGAAGCTTTCTTT.

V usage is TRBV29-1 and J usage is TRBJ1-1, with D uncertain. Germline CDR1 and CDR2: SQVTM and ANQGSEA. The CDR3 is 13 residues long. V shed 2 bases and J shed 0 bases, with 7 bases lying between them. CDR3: CSVETHLNTEAFF. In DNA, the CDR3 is TGCAGCGTTGAAACACATTTGAACACTGAAGCTTTCTTT.

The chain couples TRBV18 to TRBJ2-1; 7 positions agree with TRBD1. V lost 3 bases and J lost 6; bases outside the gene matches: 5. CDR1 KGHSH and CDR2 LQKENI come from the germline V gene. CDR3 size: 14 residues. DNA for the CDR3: TGTGCCAGCTCACCCTCGACAGGGATCAATGAGCAGTTCTTC. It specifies CASSPSTGINEQFF.

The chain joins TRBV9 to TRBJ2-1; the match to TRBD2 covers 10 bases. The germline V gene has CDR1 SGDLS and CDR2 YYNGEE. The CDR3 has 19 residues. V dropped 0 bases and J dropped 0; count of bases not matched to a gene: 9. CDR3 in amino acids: CASSVASGRVLSSYNEQFF. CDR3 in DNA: TGTGCCAGCAGCGTAGCTAGCGGGAGAGTGCTAAGCTCCTACAATGAGCAGTTCTTC.

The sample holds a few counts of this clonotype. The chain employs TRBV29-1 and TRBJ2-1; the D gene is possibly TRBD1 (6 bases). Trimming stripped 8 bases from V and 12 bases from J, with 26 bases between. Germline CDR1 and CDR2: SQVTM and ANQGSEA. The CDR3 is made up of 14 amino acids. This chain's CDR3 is CSISPGQKGPGQFF. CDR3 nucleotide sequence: TGCAGCATTAGTCCGGGACAAAAGGGGCCTGGGCAGTTCTTC.

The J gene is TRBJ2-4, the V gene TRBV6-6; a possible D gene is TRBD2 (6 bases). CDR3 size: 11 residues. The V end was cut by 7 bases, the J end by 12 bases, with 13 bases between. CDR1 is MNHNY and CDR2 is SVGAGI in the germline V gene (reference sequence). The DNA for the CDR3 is TGTGCCAGCACAAACGGGGGTCATCAGTACTTC. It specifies CASTNGGHQYF.

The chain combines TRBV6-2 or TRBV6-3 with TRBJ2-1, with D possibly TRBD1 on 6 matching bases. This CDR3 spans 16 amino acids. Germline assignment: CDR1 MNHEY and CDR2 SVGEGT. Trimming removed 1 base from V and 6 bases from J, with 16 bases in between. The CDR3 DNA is TGTGCCAGCAGTTACTTGCCAGGGGAGCCTAGCAATGAGCAGTTCTTC. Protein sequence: CASSYLPGEPSNEQFF.

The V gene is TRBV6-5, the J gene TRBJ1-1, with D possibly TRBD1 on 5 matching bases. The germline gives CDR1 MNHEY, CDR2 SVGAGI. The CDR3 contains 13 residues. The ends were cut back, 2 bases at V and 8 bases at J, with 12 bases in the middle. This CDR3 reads CASSYGREWEAFF. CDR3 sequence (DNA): TGTGCCAGCAGTTACGGCAGGGAGTGGGAAGCTTTCTTT.